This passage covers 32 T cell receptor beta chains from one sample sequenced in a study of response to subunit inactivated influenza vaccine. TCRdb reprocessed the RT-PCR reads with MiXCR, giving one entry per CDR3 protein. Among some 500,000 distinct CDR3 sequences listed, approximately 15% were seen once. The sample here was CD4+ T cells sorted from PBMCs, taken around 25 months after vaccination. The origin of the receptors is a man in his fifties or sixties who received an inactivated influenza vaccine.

The CDR3 is CASSGGLAGYTDTQYF. The CDR3 DNA sequence: TGTGCCAGCAGTGGGGGACTAGCGGGGTACACAGATACGCAGTATTTT. The J gene is TRBJ2-3, the V gene TRBV28; 13 nucleotides align to TRBD2. V lost 5 bases to trimming and J lost 2 bases; unmatched junction nucleotides: 4. This CDR3 region has 16 residues. Per the germline V gene, CDR1 is MDHEN and CDR2 is SYDVKM.

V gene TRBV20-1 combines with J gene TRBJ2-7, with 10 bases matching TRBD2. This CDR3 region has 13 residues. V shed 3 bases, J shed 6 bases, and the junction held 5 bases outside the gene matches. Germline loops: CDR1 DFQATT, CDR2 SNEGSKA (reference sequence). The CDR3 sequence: CSASRSGRGEQYF. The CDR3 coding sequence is TGCAGTGCTAGTCGAAGCGGGAGGGGCGAGCAGTACTTC.

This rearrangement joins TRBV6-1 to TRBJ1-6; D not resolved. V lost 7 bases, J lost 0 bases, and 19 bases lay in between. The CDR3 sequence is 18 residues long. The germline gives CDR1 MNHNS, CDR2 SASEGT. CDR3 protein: CASTLIWGHSSYNSPLHF. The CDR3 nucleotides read TGTGCCAGCACGCTTATTTGGGGTCACAGCTCCTATAATTCACCCCTCCACTTT.

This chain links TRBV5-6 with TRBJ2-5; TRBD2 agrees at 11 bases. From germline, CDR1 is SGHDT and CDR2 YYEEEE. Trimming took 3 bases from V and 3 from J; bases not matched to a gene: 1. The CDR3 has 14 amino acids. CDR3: CASSSGLAEETQYF. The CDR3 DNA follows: TGTGCCAGCAGCTCGGGACTAGCGGAAGAGACCCAGTACTTC.

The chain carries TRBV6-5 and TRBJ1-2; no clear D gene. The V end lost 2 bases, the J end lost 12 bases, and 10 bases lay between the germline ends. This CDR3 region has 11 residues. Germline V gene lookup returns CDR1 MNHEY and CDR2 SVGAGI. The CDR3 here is CASSYPGGHTF. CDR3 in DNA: TGTGCCAGCAGTTACCCGGGCGGCCACACCTTC.

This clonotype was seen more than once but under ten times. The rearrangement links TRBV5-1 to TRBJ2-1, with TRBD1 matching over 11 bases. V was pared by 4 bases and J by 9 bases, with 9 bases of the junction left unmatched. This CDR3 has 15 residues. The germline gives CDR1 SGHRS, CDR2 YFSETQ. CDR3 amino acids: CASSPTGTGGSEQFF. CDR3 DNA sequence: TGCGCCAGCAGCCCTACCGGGACAGGGGGTAGTGAGCAGTTCTTC.

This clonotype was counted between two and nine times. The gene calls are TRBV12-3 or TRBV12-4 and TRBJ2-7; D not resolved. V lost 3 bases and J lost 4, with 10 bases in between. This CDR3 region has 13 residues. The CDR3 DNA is TGTGCCAGCAGTTTTTGGATGCGGTACGAGCAGTACTTC. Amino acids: CASSFWMRYEQYF.

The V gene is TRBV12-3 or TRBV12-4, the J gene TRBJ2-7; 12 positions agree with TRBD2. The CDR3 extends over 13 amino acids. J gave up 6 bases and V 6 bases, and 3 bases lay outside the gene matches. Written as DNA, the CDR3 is TGTGCCAGCAGGACTAGCGGGAGTGGCGAGCAGTACTTC. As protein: CASRTSGSGEQYF.

The CDR3 nucleotides are TGTGCCAGCAGCCAAGAGTTCCTAGCGGGGGGTGTCGGGGAGCTGTTTTTT. It is translated as CASSQEFLAGGVGELFF. The chain uses TRBV4-2 and TRBJ2-2, with 11 nucleotides matching TRBD2. V shed 0 bases, J shed 7 bases, and the junction held 7 bases outside the gene matches. Looked up from germline, CDR1 is LGHNA and CDR2 is YNFKEQ. The CDR3 consists of 17 residues.

CDR3 DNA sequence: TGTGCCAGCTCATCAACCCGACAGGGGGGAGCCGGGGAGCTGTTTTTT. Translating it yields CASSSTRQGGAGELFF. The chain combines TRBV18 with TRBJ2-2; 9 bases agree with TRBD1. The germline V gene has CDR1 KGHSH and CDR2 LQKENI. Unmatched junction bases numbered 10, after V lost 5 bases and J lost 6 bases. This CDR3 has 16 residues.

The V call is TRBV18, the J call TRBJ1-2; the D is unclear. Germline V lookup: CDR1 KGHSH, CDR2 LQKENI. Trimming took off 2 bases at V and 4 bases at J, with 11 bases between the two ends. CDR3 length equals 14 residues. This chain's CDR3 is CASSPTGEGYGYTF. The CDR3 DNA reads TGTGCCAGCTCACCAACGGGAGAAGGCTATGGCTACACCTTC.

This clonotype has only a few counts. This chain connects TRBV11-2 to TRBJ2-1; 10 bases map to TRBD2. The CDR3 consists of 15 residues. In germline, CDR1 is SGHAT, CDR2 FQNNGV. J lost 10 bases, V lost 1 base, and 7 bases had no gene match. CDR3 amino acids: CASSLVLAGVNEQFF. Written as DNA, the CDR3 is TGTGCCAGCAGCTTAGTCCTAGCGGGAGTCAACGAGCAGTTCTTC. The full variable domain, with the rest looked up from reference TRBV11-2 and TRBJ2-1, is EAGVAQSPRYKIIEKRQSVAFWCNPISGHATLYWYQQILGQGPKLLIQFQNNGVVDDSQLPKDRFSAERLKGVDSTLKIQPAKLEDSAVYLCASSLVLAGVNEQFFGPGTRLTVL.

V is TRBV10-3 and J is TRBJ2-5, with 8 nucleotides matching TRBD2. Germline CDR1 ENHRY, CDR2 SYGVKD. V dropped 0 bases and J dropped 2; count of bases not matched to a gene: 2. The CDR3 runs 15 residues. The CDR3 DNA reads TGTGCCATCAGTGAGTCACCGGGGGGGCAAGAGACCCAGTACTTC. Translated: CAISESPGGQETQYF.

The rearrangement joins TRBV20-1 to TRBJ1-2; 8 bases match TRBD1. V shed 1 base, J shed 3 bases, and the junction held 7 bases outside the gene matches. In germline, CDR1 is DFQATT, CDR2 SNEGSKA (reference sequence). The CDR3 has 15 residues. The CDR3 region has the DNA TGCAGTGCTAGAGTAGGACAGGGTAACGACTATGGCTACACCTTC. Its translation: CSARVGQGNDYGYTF.

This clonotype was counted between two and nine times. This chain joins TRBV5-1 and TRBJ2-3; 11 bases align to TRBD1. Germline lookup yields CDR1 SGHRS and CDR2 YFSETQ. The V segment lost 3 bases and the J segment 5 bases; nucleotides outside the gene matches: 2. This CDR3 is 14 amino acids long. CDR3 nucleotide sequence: TGCGCCAGCAGCTGGGGACAGGGGGAAGATACGCAGTATTTT. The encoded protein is CASSWGQGEDTQYF.

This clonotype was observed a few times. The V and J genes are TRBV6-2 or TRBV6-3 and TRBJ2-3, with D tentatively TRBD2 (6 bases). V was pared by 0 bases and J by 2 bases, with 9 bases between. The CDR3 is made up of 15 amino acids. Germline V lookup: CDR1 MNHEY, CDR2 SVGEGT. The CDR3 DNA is TGTGCCAGCAGTTACTCTTCTAGCGACACAGATACGCAGTATTTT. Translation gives CASSYSSSDTDTQYF.

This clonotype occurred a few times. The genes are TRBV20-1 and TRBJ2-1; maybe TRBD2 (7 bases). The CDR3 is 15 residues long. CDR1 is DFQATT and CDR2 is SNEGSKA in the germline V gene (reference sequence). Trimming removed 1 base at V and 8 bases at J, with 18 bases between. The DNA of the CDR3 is TGCAGTGCTAGAGCCGGGGGGCATACCTCCGATGAGCAGTTCTTC. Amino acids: CSARAGGHTSDEQFF.

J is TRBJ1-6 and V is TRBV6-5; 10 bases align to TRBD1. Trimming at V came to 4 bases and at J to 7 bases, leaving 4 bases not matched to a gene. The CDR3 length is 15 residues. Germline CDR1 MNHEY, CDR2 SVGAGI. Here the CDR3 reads CASSFGTGVNSPLHF. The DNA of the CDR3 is TGTGCCAGCAGTTTCGGGACAGGGGTAAATTCACCCCTCCACTTT.

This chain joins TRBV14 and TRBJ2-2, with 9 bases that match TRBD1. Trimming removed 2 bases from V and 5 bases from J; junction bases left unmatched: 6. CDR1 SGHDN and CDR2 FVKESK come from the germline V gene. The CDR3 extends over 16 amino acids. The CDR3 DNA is TGTGCCAGCAGCCAAAGTGCCGGACAGGGGACCGGGGAGCTGTTTTTT. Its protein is CASSQSAGQGTGELFF.

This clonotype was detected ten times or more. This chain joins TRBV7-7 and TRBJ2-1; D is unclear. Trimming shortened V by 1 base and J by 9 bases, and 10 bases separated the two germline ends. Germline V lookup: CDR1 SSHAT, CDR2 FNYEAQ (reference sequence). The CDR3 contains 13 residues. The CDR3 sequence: CASSLDSDLEQFF. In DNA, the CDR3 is TGTGCCAGCAGCTTAGACTCGGACCTTGAGCAGTTCTTC.

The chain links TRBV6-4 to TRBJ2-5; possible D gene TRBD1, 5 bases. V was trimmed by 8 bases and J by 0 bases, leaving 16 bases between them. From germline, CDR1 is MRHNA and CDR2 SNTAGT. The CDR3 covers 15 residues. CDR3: CASGYRPEYQETQYF. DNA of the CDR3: TGTGCCAGCGGATACAGGCCCGAGTACCAAGAGACCCAGTACTTC.

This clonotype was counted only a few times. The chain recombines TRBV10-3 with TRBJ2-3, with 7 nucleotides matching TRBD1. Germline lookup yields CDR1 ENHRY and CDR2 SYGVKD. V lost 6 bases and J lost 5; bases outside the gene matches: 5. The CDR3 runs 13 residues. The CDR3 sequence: CAISRTGEDTQYF. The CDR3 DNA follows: TGTGCCATCAGCCGAACAGGGGAAGATACGCAGTATTTT.

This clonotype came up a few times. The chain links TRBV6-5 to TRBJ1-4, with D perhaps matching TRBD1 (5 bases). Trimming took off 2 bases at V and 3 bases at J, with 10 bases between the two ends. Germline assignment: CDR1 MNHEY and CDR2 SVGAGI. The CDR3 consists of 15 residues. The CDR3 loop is CASSYTRAPNEKLFF. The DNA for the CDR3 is TGTGCCAGCAGTTACACCAGGGCCCCTAATGAAAAACTGTTTTTT.

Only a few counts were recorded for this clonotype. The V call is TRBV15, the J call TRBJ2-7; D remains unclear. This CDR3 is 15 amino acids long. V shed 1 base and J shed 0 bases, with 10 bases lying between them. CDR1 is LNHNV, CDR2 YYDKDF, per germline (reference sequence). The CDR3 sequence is CATSRATWNSYEQYF. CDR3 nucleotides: TGTGCCACCAGCAGAGCGACTTGGAACTCCTACGAGCAGTACTTC.

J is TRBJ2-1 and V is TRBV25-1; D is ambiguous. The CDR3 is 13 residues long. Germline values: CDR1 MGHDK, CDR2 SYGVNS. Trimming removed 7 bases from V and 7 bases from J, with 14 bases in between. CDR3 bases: TGTGCCAGCACTAGTCCGGGTTTTAATGAGCAGTTCTTC. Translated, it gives CASTSPGFNEQFF.

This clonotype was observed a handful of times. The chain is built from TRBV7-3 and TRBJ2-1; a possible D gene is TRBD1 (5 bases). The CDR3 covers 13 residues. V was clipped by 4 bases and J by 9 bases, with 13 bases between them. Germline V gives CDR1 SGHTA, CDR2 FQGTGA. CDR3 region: CASSSARGGEQFF. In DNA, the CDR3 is TGTGCCAGCAGCTCGGCTAGGGGCGGTGAGCAGTTCTTC. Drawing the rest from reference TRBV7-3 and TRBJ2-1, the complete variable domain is GAGVSQTPSNKVTEKGKYVELRCDPISGHTALYWYRQSLGQGPEFLIYFQGTGAADDSGLPNDRFFAVRPEGSVSTLKIQRTERGDSAVYLCASSSARGGEQFFGPGTRLTVL.

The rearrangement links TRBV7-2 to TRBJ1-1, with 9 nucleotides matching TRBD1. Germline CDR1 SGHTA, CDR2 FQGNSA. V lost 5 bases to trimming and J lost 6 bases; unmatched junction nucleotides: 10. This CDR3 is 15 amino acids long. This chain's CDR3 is CASSTRTGVLPEAFF. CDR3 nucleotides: TGTGCCAGCAGCACGAGGACAGGGGTTTTGCCTGAAGCTTTCTTT.

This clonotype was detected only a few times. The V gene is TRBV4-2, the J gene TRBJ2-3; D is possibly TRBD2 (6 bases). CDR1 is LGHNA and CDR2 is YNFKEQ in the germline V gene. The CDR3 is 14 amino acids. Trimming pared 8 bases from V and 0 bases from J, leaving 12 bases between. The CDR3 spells CASQTRGSTDTQYF. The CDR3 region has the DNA TGTGCCAGCCAGACTAGGGGCAGCACAGATACGCAGTATTTT.

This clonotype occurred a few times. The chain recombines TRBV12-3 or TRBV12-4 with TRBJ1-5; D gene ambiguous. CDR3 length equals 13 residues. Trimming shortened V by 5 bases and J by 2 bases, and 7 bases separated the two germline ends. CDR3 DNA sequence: TGTGCCAGCAGTGCTGCTCGCAATCAGCCCCAGCATTTT. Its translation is CASSAARNQPQHF.

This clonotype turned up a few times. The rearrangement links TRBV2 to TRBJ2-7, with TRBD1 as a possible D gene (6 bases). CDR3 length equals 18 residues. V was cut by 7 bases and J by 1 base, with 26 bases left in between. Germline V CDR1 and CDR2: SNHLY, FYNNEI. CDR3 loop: CASTSGLPTGPRSYEQYF. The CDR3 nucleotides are TGTGCCAGCACCTCCGGCCTCCCGACAGGTCCTAGGTCCTACGAGCAGTACTTC.

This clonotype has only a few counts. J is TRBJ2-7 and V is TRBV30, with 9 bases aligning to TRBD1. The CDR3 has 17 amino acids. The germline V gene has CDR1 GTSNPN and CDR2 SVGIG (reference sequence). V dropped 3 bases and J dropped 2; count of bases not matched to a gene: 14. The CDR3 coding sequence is TGTGCCTGGAGCCGGGACAGGGTGTCTTACTCAACCTACGAGCAGTACTTC. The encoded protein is CAWSRDRVSYSTYEQYF.

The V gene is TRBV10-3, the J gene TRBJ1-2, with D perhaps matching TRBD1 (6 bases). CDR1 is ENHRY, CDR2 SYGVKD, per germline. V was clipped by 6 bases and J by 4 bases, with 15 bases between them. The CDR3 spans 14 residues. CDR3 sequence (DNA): TGTGCCATCAGATCAGGGGCGGTCTTCTATGGCTACACCTTC. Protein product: CAIRSGAVFYGYTF.